This entry features one TCR beta chain sequence. This table comes from immunoSEQ multiplex PCR, and its TCRdb copy is limited to in-frame clones, with some not included. Of over 250,000 clones listed, about four fifths were seen once; the top ten hold more than 1.4%. The data derive from a study of blood T cell repertoires in COVID-19. The overall study: Specimens from acute and convalescent COVID-19 originated in the United States, Italy and Spain.

The TCR was taken from a human donor with COVID-19, enrolled during active disease. The donor label of this sample is uncertain. The sample consisted of peripheral blood.

This chain's CDR3 is CASSGDLGGDTQYF. The CDR3 region has the DNA TGTGCCAGCAGCGGGGACTTGGGCGGGGATACGCAGTATTTT. This rearrangement joins TRBV5-6 to TRBJ2-3, with a weak D call TRBD2 (6 bases). Germline-derived CDR1 and CDR2 are SGHDT and YYEEEE. V lost 4 bases to trimming and J lost 6 bases, with 15 bases between them. The CDR3 runs to 14 residues.